This TCR beta chain was recorded in a study of spatial heterogeneity in lung cancer. This clonotype was seen at least ten times. Its target is not known. Study outcomes and limitations: Counts of expanded alpha and beta TCRs within tumors tracked the tumor nonsynonymous mutation count. Tallies of expanded TCRs, which were sorted into ubiquitous and regional groups, correlated with counts of ubiquitous and regional nonsynonymous mutations, respectively.

TCRdb used MiXCR to reprocess the 5' RACE reads, holding one entry per CDR3 protein. The data show about 100,000 distinct CDR3 sequences, 4.4% seen once. V was cut by 2 bases and J by 6 bases, with 7 bases left in between. The CDR3 covers 13 residues. Looked up from germline, CDR1 is MDHEN and CDR2 is SYDVKM. Noted time point: sample taken at primary tumor resection. Samples were obtained from some 72 donors, all untreated early-stage non-small cell lung cancer patients. The source of this sequence is a male donor with early-stage non-small cell lung cancer. The chain uses TRBV28 and TRBJ2-2; D is undetermined. This sample comprised lung tumor tissue, obtained at surgery. CDR3 sequence reads: CASSLPSPGELFF. The CDR3 nucleotides are TGTGCCAGCAGTTTACCATCCCCCGGGGAGCTGTTTTTT.